The clone carrying this TCR beta chain was observed a handful of times. The antigen is not known. This sample is part of a study of T cells after yellow fever vaccination. Study-level results: Most clones from primary vaccination were detected again post-booster (96% CD4, around 88% CD8). Weaker, the secondary response had a peak occurring faster, on day 5 versus 15. Only a minor proportion of clonotypes was detected across both CD4 and CD8 compartments.

Trimming left V 2 bases short and J 2 bases short, with 9 bases between. The CDR3 is made up of 14 amino acids. Per the germline V gene, CDR1 is MNHEY and CDR2 is SVGAGI. UMIs were added to TCR cDNA along with a universal primer site when it was made by 5'RACE template switching. TCRdb ran MiXCR on the 5' RACE reads and lists one entry per CDR3 protein. The sample has 110,000 or so distinct CDR3 sequences, 7.2% seen once; the top ten hold 2.5% to 3%. The J gene is TRBJ1-2, the V gene TRBV6-5; possibly TRBD1 for D (5 bases). The sample consisted of CD4+ T cells sorted from PBMCs, taken about 41 days after the first yellow fever vaccination. The clonotype was recovered from a man younger than 30 who received the YFV17D yellow fever vaccine. The CDR3 here is CASSYDEGNYGYTF. The CDR3, as DNA: TGTGCCAGCAGTTACGACGAGGGGAACTATGGCTACACCTTC.